A single sample is the source of the 21 T cell receptor beta chains below, sequenced in a study of beta chain features in type 1 diabetes. The whole isolated RNA underwent reverse transcription, so sequencing captured expressed TCRB transcripts. Clones were sequenced by immunoSEQ multiplex PCR, and TCRdb holds only the in-frame ones, with some missing. Among about 250,000 clones listed, less than 15% were seen once. Sequencing used naive CD4+ T cells from blood. All receptors derive from a middle-aged woman in good health.

The rearrangement uses TRBV10-3 and TRBJ1-2; 8 nucleotides align to TRBD1. Germline V gives CDR1 ENHRY, CDR2 SYGVKD. With 0 bases clipped from V and 9 bases from J, the junction kept 6 bases outside the gene matches. The CDR3 covers 14 residues. DNA for the CDR3: TGTGCCATCAGTGAGTCCCGGACAGGGTTAAGCTACACCTTC. Its translation is CAISESRTGLSYTF.

This clone has more than one count but fewer than ten. The chain recombines TRBV11-2 with TRBJ2-5; 8 nucleotides match TRBD2. The CDR3 totals 15 residues. V lost 1 base to trimming and J lost 2 bases; unmatched junction nucleotides: 3. Germline V gene lookup returns CDR1 SGHAT and CDR2 FQNNGV. The CDR3 protein is CASSLAGGFQETQYF. The CDR3 bases are TGTGCCAGCAGCTTAGCGGGGGGGTTTCAAGAGACCCAGTACTTC.

The V and J genes are TRBV4-1 and TRBJ1-5, with TRBD1 identical over 7 bases. The J segment lost 0 bases and the V segment lost 3 bases, leaving 14 bases of the junction unmatched. Germline-derived CDR1 and CDR2 are MGHRA and YSYEKL. The CDR3 is 19 amino acids. CDR3 DNA sequence: TGCGCCAGCAGCCAGGCCACACCGACAGGGCAAGGTAGCAATCAGCCCCAGCATTTT. This gives the protein CASSQATPTGQGSNQPQHF.

This chain uses TRBV25-1 with TRBJ1-1; D is uncertain. V was clipped by 7 bases and J by 4 bases, with 10 bases between them. The germline V gene encodes CDR1 MGHDK and CDR2 SYGVNS. The CDR3 runs to 12 residues. DNA of the CDR3: TGTGCCAGCATCGGGGTGGGCACTGAAGCTTTCTTT. Encoded protein: CASIGVGTEAFF.

This clone was recorded a few times. This chain joins TRBV2 and TRBJ1-1; the D gene is possibly TRBD1 (5 bases). Trimming removed 11 bases from V and 8 bases from J, with 21 bases in between. CDR1 and CDR2 from the germline V gene are SNHLY and FYNNEI. The length of the CDR3 is 13 residues. CDR3 loop: CAPQGGAGLEAFF. Written as DNA, the CDR3 is TGTGCCCCCCAGGGAGGGGCAGGCCTCGAAGCTTTCTTT. The complete variable domain, with remaining parts taken from reference TRBV2 and TRBJ1-1, reads EPEVTQTPSHQVTQMGQEVILRCVPISNHLYFYWYRQILGQKVEFLVSFYNNEISEKSEIFDDQFSVERPDGSNFTLKIRSTKLEDSAMYFCAPQGGAGLEAFFGQGTRLTVV.

This clone has at least ten counts. The V gene is TRBV23-1, the J gene TRBJ2-3, with D tentatively TRBD2 (6 bases). TRBV23-1 is designated an ORF whose function remains uncertain. This CDR3 has 16 residues. V lost 3 bases, J lost 2 bases, and 15 bases lay in between. The CDR3 nucleotides are TGCGCCAGCAGTCAGTATGCGCGGGGCTACACAGATACGCAGTATTTT. It is translated as CASSQYARGYTDTQYF.

The chain has TRBV7-9 and TRBJ1-1; D is unclear. CDR1 and CDR2 (germline): SEHNR, FQNEAQ (reference sequence). V was pared by 0 bases and J by 7 bases, with 6 bases between. The CDR3 sequence is 12 residues long. The CDR3 bases are TGTGCCAGCAGCTTAGCGATGAGTGAAGCTTTCTTT. Translation gives CASSLAMSEAFF.

The V and J genes are TRBV5-6 and TRBJ2-1, with D possibly TRBD1 on 6 matching bases. The germline gives CDR1 SGHDT, CDR2 YYEEEE. The V end was cut by 4 bases, the J end by 8 bases, with 16 bases between. There are 14 residues in the CDR3. This CDR3 reads CASSQETGYYEQFF. Written as DNA, the CDR3 is TGTGCCAGCAGCCAAGAAACAGGGTATTATGAGCAGTTCTTC. The whole variable domain, filled in from reference TRBV5-6 and TRBJ2-1, reads DAGVTQSPTHLIKTRGQQVTLRCSPKSGHDTVSWYQQALGQGPQFIFQYYEEEERQRGNFPDRFSGHQFPNYSSELNVNALLLGDSALYLCASSQETGYYEQFFGPGTRLTVL.

V is TRBV4-3 and J is TRBJ2-3; 8 bases fit TRBD1. The CDR3 runs to 17 residues. Trimming took 2 bases from V and 3 from J; bases not matched to a gene: 10. Germline V gene data show CDR1 as LGHNA and CDR2 as YSLEER. CDR3 sequence reads: CASSQFSPGGITDTQYF. In DNA form, the CDR3 reads TGCGCCAGCAGCCAATTTTCCCCAGGGGGCATTACAGATACGCAGTATTTT.

Only a few counts were recorded for this clone. The V and J genes are TRBV6-1 and TRBJ1-1; 7 positions match TRBD1. The CDR3 is 15 residues long. The germline CDR1 and CDR2 sequences are MNHNS and SASEGT. J gave up 3 bases and V 10 bases, and 14 bases lay outside the gene matches. The CDR3 region is CATPRDSLFDTEAFF. CDR3 coding DNA: TGTGCCACCCCCCGGGACAGCTTGTTTGACACTGAAGCTTTCTTT.

The V gene is TRBV4-1, the J gene TRBJ2-3; 7 bases align to TRBD1. J lost 1 base, V lost 0 bases, and 7 bases had no gene match. CDR1 MGHRA and CDR2 YSYEKL come from the germline V gene. The CDR3 covers 17 residues. CDR3 amino acids: CASSQDIGQGGTDTQYF. The DNA for the CDR3 is TGCGCCAGCAGCCAAGATATTGGTCAGGGGGGCACAGATACGCAGTATTTT.

On this clone itself: Other nucleotide sequences from this sample produce the same CDR3. V is TRBV18 and J is TRBJ2-5, with TRBD2 matching over 10 bases. Germline CDR1 KGHSH, CDR2 LQKENI. The junction had 3 bases not matched to a gene; V was cut back by 1 base and J by 1 base. The CDR3 sequence is 16 residues long. CDR3 sequence (DNA): TGTGCCAGCTCACCACTAGCGGGGGGACTCCAAGAGACCCAGTACTTC. Amino acids: CASSPLAGGLQETQYF.

The J gene is TRBJ2-3, the V gene TRBV5-1; TRBD1 matches at 7 bases. This CDR3 contains 15 residues. Germline V gene sequence: CDR1 SGHRS, CDR2 YFSETQ. V trimming: 4 bases; J trimming: 0 bases; junction bases outside the gene matches: 5. The CDR3 DNA sequence: TGCGCCAGCAGCCAGGGACAGACGAGCACAGATACGCAGTATTTT. It encodes CASSQGQTSTDTQYF. Filled out from reference TRBV5-1 and TRBJ2-3, the complete variable domain reads KAGVTQTPRYLIKTRGQQVTLSCSPISGHRSVSWYQQTPGQGLQFLFEYFSETQRNKGNFPGRFSGRQFSNSRSEMNVSTLELGDSALYLCASSQGQTSTDTQYFGPGTRLTVL.

The chain uses TRBV6-5 and TRBJ2-7; 9 nucleotides agree with TRBD1. This CDR3 is 15 amino acids long. V gave up 0 bases and J gave up 7 bases; unmatched junction bases: 7. Germline CDR1 reads MNHEY; CDR2 reads SVGAGI. The CDR3 region is CASSYSGQGSREQYF. DNA of the CDR3: TGTGCCAGCAGTTACTCGGGACAGGGATCGAGAGAGCAGTACTTC.

The sample holds a few counts of this clone. This chain joins TRBV5-6 and TRBJ1-1; TRBD1 matches 12 bases. This CDR3 has 17 amino acids. Germline CDR1 SGHDT, CDR2 YYEEEE. Unmatched junction bases numbered 9, after V lost 5 bases and J lost 1 base. The CDR3 sequence is CASRRDRGQRTNTEAFF. CDR3 DNA sequence: TGTGCCAGCAGACGGGACAGGGGGCAGAGGACGAACACTGAAGCTTTCTTT.

This clone was recorded a few times. The chain is built from TRBV7-9 and TRBJ1-1; the D is unclear. The germline V gene encodes CDR1 SEHNR and CDR2 FQNEAQ (reference sequence). With 1 base removed from V and 0 bases from J, the gap between germline ends came to 6 bases. The CDR3 contains 14 residues. CDR3 residues: CASSLVPLNTEAFF. Written as DNA, the CDR3 is TGTGCCAGCAGCTTAGTTCCTTTGAACACTGAAGCTTTCTTT.

The CDR3 here is CASSWQGGPYEQYF. The DNA of the CDR3 is TGTGCCAGCAGCTGGCAGGGGGGCCCCTACGAGCAGTACTTC. This chain links TRBV7-2 with TRBJ2-7; D perhaps matches TRBD1 (7 bases). Germline CDR1 is SGHTA and CDR2 is FQGNSA. This CDR3 is 14 amino acids long. V was clipped by 4 bases and J by 2 bases, with 12 bases between them.

V usage is TRBV18 and J usage is TRBJ1-6; TRBD1 aligns across 7 bases. This CDR3 region has 16 residues. V was clipped by 2 bases and J by 9 bases; unmatched bases: 10. Germline V gene lookup returns CDR1 KGHSH and CDR2 LQKENI. The CDR3 coding sequence is TGTGCCAGCTCACCAGATTCGGACAGGAAGGTTTCACCCCTCCACTTT. Amino acid sequence: CASSPDSDRKVSPLHF.

This clone was observed a handful of times. The CDR3 loop reads CASRPAGMGEQFF. The CDR3 DNA follows: TGTGCCAGCAGGCCAGCGGGGATGGGTGAGCAGTTCTTC. The V gene is TRBV27, the J gene TRBJ2-1; 7 bases match TRBD2. The CDR3 is 13 amino acids. Germline V CDR1 and CDR2: MNHEY, SMNVEV (reference sequence). After removal of 6 bases from V and 9 bases from J, the junction contained 8 bases not matched to a gene.

This clone has just one count. DNA of the CDR3: TGTGCCAGCAGCCACCGACTAGCGGGGGGGCCCTACAATGAGCAGTTCTTC. Protein sequence: CASSHRLAGGPYNEQFF. The rearrangement joins TRBV7-9 to TRBJ2-1; 14 bases fit TRBD2. CDR1 and CDR2 from the germline V gene are SEHNR and FQNEAQ (reference sequence). CDR3 length: 17 amino acids. Germline trimming cut 5 bases from V and 2 bases from J; bases unmatched to any gene: 5.

The chain links TRBV12-5 to TRBJ2-6; D gene unclear. Trimming pared 5 bases from V and 2 bases from J, leaving 7 bases between. The CDR3 spans 14 residues. Germline V gene data show CDR1 as LGHNT and CDR2 as FRNRAP. CDR3 sequence: CASGRSAGANVLTF. CDR3 coding DNA: TGTGCTAGTGGTCGGTCCGCTGGGGCCAACGTCCTGACTTTC.